The 21 T cell receptor beta chains presented below share a single source sample, sequenced in a study of regulatory and conventional T cells in RAG deficiency. The sorted regulatory T cells were CD4+, CD25-high and CD127-low, with genomic DNA sequenced. Profiled with immunoSEQ multiplex PCR; TCRdb holds only in-frame clones, not every one. This table holds 9,400 or so clones, 70% to 90% found once. This sample also belongs to another study, concerning regulatory T cells. From that paper: The PCR used 52 TRBV and 13 TRBJ primers.

Sample: Tregs sorted from blood. The receptors come from a human donor in good health.

Only a few counts were recorded for this clone. The chain couples TRBV7-8 to TRBJ1-1, with 7 bases lining up with TRBD1. Unmatched junction bases numbered 9, after V lost 4 bases and J lost 4 bases. The CDR3 extends over 15 amino acids. CDR1 is SGHVS, CDR2 FQNEAQ, per germline. CDR3 amino acids: CASSSRQGSSTEAFF. The DNA of the CDR3 is TGTGCCAGCAGCTCGAGACAGGGTTCGAGCACTGAAGCTTTCTTT.

This clone was counted between two and nine times. The V gene is TRBV6-5, the J gene TRBJ1-3; no clear D. The V end was cut by 0 bases, the J end by 4 bases, with 10 bases between. The CDR3 contains 15 residues. Germline V lookup: CDR1 MNHEY, CDR2 SVGAGI. CDR3 sequence (DNA): TGTGCCAGCAGTTACTCTCCCGGGGTCGGAAACACCATATATTTT. This encodes CASSYSPGVGNTIYF.

The chain uses TRBV7-2 and TRBJ1-2; TRBD1 might be the D (6 bases). CDR1 SGHTA and CDR2 FQGNSA come from the germline V gene. V lost 3 bases and J lost 5, with 13 bases in between. There are 14 residues in the CDR3. The chain's CDR3 is CASSFGGAAYGYTF. The CDR3 DNA sequence: TGTGCCAGCAGCTTCGGGGGGGCCGCTTATGGCTACACCTTC.

The chain is built from TRBV18 and TRBJ2-7; D gene ambiguous. The length of the CDR3 is 13 residues. The V gene's germline CDR1 is KGHSH and CDR2 LQKENI. The V end was cut by 6 bases, the J end by 3 bases, with 12 bases between. DNA of the CDR3: TGTGCCAGCTCCATCACGTGGTACTACGAGCAGTACTTC. Encoded protein: CASSITWYYEQYF. The variable domain in full, with the rest retrieved from reference TRBV18 and TRBJ2-7, is NAGVMQNPRHLVRRRGQEARLRCSPMKGHSHVYWYRQLPEEGLKFMVYLQKENIIDESGMPKERFSAEFPKEGPSILRIQQVVRGDSAAYFCASSITWYYEQYFGPGTRLTVT.

V usage is TRBV30 and J usage is TRBJ1-2; no definite D call. From germline, CDR1 is GTSNPN and CDR2 SVGIG (reference sequence). The V gene lost 1 base and the J gene lost 4 bases, with 7 bases spanning the gap. This CDR3 has 12 residues. CDR3: CAWSELSYGYTF. The CDR3 bases are TGTGCCTGGAGTGAATTAAGCTATGGCTACACCTTC.

This chain links TRBV28 with TRBJ2-7; D is unclear. Between the trimmed V and J ends, which lost 3 bases and 0 bases, there was a span of 9 bases. The CDR3 extends over 14 amino acids. Germline-derived CDR1 and CDR2 are MDHEN and SYDVKM. The chain's CDR3 is CASSFSRLSYEQYF. The CDR3 bases are TGTGCCAGCAGTTTTTCTCGTCTCTCCTACGAGCAGTACTTC.

This clone was seen more than once but under ten times. This rearrangement joins TRBV7-9 to TRBJ1-1; perhaps TRBD1 as D (5 bases). The V and J ends lost 1 base and 7 bases respectively, with 13 bases between them. The CDR3 extends over 14 amino acids. CDR1 is SEHNR, CDR2 FQNEAQ, per germline (reference sequence). The CDR3: CASSLDAGRGEAFF. The DNA for the CDR3 is TGTGCCAGCAGCTTAGACGCAGGGAGAGGTGAAGCTTTCTTT.

This clone occurred once. CDR3 sequence reads: CASRERVSTDTQYF. Written as DNA, the CDR3 is TGTGCCAGCAGGGAACGGGTGAGCACAGATACGCAGTATTTT. The chain uses TRBV2 and TRBJ2-3, with D uncertain. Per germline, CDR1 SNHLY and CDR2 FYNNEI. The CDR3 spans 14 residues. The ends were cut back, 6 bases at V and 0 bases at J, with 10 bases in the middle. Full variable domain (missing parts from reference TRBV2 and TRBJ2-3): EPEVTQTPSHQVTQMGQEVILRCVPISNHLYFYWYRQILGQKVEFLVSFYNNEISEKSEIFDDQFSVERPDGSNFTLKIRSTKLEDSAMYFCASRERVSTDTQYFGPGTRLTVL.

The chain recombines TRBV6-1 with TRBJ2-5; 7 positions match TRBD1. V trimming: 0 bases; J trimming: 5 bases; junction bases outside the gene matches: 9. This CDR3 comprises 16 residues. The V gene's germline CDR1 is MNHNS and CDR2 SASEGT. CDR3 sequence: CASSEAPGGMGETQYF. CDR3 sequence (DNA): TGTGCCAGCAGTGAAGCCCCAGGGGGAATGGGGGAGACCCAGTACTTC.

This chain links TRBV5-5 with TRBJ2-1, with 11 bases fitting TRBD2. Trimming cost V 1 base and J 4 bases; bases outside gene matches: 7. This CDR3 region has 17 residues. Germline CDR1 reads SGHKS; CDR2 reads YYEKEE (reference sequence). CDR3 loop: CASSLFPTSGIYNEQFF. CDR3 nucleotides: TGTGCCAGCAGCTTGTTTCCGACTAGCGGGATATACAATGAGCAGTTCTTC.

This clone was recorded once. The gene calls are TRBV6-1 and TRBJ1-1, with 9 nucleotides matching TRBD1. The CDR3 contains 12 residues. Germline V gene lookup returns CDR1 MNHNS and CDR2 SASEGT. The V gene end was trimmed by 7 bases and the J gene end by 12 bases; junction bases not matched to a gene: 9. Here the CDR3 DNA reads TGTGCCAGCAACACTGGACAGGGGAGCCCTTTCTTT. Protein: CASNTGQGSPFF.

J is TRBJ2-3 and V is TRBV5-1; 8 bases fit TRBD2. CDR3 length: 15 amino acids. Trimming took 4 bases from V and 6 from J; bases not matched to a gene: 10. Germline V gene lookup returns CDR1 SGHRS and CDR2 YFSETQ. The CDR3 spells CASSPRVREGDTQYF. For the CDR3, the DNA is TGCGCCAGCAGCCCTCGGGTACGGGAGGGCGATACGCAGTATTTT.

This chain uses TRBV25-1 with TRBJ1-1; D is unresolved. Trimming took 5 bases from V and 7 from J, leaving 23 bases between them. CDR3 length equals 16 residues. Germline V gene sequence: CDR1 MGHDK, CDR2 SYGVNS. The CDR3 DNA reads TGTGCCAGCAGTCCCCTTAAGGGTCCAGGTTTCTATGAAGCTTTCTTT. This codes for CASSPLKGPGFYEAFF.

This clone was seen once. The J gene is TRBJ1-1, the V gene TRBV6-5; TRBD1 matches at 7 bases. V lost 4 bases and J lost 1; bases outside the gene matches: 6. The CDR3 loop spans 15 amino acids. Germline V gene lookup returns CDR1 MNHEY and CDR2 SVGAGI. CDR3 sequence reads: CASSSQQGRNTEAFF. The CDR3 bases are TGTGCCAGCAGTTCTCAACAGGGGAGGAACACTGAAGCTTTCTTT.

In this sample, this clone turned up a few times. The rearrangement uses TRBV30 and TRBJ1-5; D unclear. The germline V gene encodes CDR1 GTSNPN and CDR2 SVGIG (reference sequence). The CDR3 extends over 13 amino acids. V gave up 0 bases and J gave up 7 bases, with 10 bases separating them. As DNA, the CDR3 is TGTGCCTGGAGTGTTCTACGGGGACAGCCCCAGCATTTT. This sequence encodes CAWSVLRGQPQHF.

The rearrangement links TRBV6-5 to TRBJ1-6; D unclear. V shed 8 bases and J shed 0 bases, with 8 bases lying between them. The CDR3 sequence is 14 residues long. CDR1 is MNHEY, CDR2 SVGAGI, per germline. CDR3 sequence (DNA): TGTGCCAGCCGGGCTAGCTCCTATAATTCACCCCTCCACTTT. This gives the protein CASRASSYNSPLHF.

This clone was counted only a few times. The chain links TRBV7-3 to TRBJ2-1; D might be TRBD2 (5 bases). Germline values: CDR1 SGHTA, CDR2 FQGTGA. Trimming shortened V by 3 bases and J by 7 bases, and 16 bases separated the two germline ends. The CDR3 consists of 15 residues. The CDR3, as DNA: TGTGCCAGCAGCTTTAGTAGTACCCCGGGAAATGAGCAGTTCTTC. Its translation is CASSFSSTPGNEQFF.

V is TRBV5-1 and J is TRBJ2-5; 13 positions agree with TRBD2. With 9 bases clipped from V and 4 bases from J, the junction kept 12 bases outside the gene matches. The CDR3 is 16 residues long. CDR1 and CDR2 from the germline V gene are SGHRS and YFSETQ. CDR3 residues: CAKYAGTSGTPETQYF. The CDR3 bases are TGCGCCAAGTACGCAGGGACTAGCGGGACGCCAGAGACCCAGTACTTC.

This chain links TRBV28 with TRBJ1-5; D is unclear. Trimming pared 5 bases from V and 1 base from J, leaving 3 bases between. Germline values: CDR1 MDHEN, CDR2 SYDVKM. The CDR3 is 12 residues long. The CDR3 DNA sequence: TGTGCCAGCAGTCCGAGCAATCAGCCCCAGCATTTT. It is translated as CASSPSNQPQHF.

The chain couples TRBV6-6 to TRBJ2-7; D is perhaps TRBD2 (6 bases). The germline V gene has CDR1 MNHNY and CDR2 SVGAGI (reference sequence). The CDR3 is 14 amino acids. Trimming took off 5 bases at V and 3 bases at J, with 14 bases between the two ends. The CDR3 here is CASSTGRGGYEQYF. DNA of the CDR3: TGTGCCAGCAGTACCGGTAGGGGAGGCTACGAGCAGTACTTC.

This clone was recorded only once. The V and J genes are TRBV9 and TRBJ1-2, with TRBD1 matching over 7 bases. Germline trimming cut 4 bases from V and 8 bases from J; bases unmatched to any gene: 11. The CDR3 has 14 amino acids. The germline V gene has CDR1 SGDLS and CDR2 YYNGEE. The CDR3 nucleotides are TGTGCCAGCAGCCCCTCTCCAGGGGGAGAAGGCTACACCTTC. Protein: CASSPSPGGEGYTF.